Presented here are 23 T cell receptor beta chains from one specimen sequenced in a study of coeliac disease. The data were produced by immunoSEQ multiplex PCR, yet TCRdb's version contains in-frame clones alone and is incomplete. Of roughly 4,800 clones in the sample, under 85% were seen once. Source material: lamina propria lymphocytes from the gut. These receptors all come from a woman under 30 with active celiac disease.

The chain couples TRBV15 to TRBJ2-3, with D maybe TRBD2 (6 bases). V was trimmed by 3 bases and J by 1 base, leaving 8 bases between them. This CDR3 comprises 14 residues. The germline gives CDR1 LNHNV, CDR2 YYDKDF (reference sequence). DNA for the CDR3: TGTGCCACCAGCAGGGACTACGGCACAGATACGCAGTATTTT. Its translation: CATSRDYGTDTQYF.

The rearrangement uses TRBV27 and TRBJ2-7, with 8 bases that match TRBD1. The germline CDR1 and CDR2 sequences are MNHEY and SMNVEV (reference sequence). The CDR3 length is 15 residues. V shed 5 bases and J 8 bases; nucleotides not matched to a gene: 14. Written as DNA, the CDR3 is TGTGCCAGCAGTATAAAAATTGGGACAGGCGGTAAGCAGTACTTC. Translated: CASSIKIGTGGKQYF.

V usage is TRBV13 and J usage is TRBJ1-2, with TRBD1 matching over 7 bases. Unmatched junction bases numbered 20, after V lost 4 bases and J lost 3 bases. CDR1 is PRHDT and CDR2 is FYEKMQ in the germline V gene (reference sequence). This CDR3 has 19 residues. The CDR3 sequence is CASSYTTRLLQGGDYGYTF. In DNA, the CDR3 is TGTGCCAGCAGCTATACAACCCGCCTCCTTCAGGGGGGTGACTATGGCTACACCTTC.

The J gene is TRBJ2-1, the V gene TRBV29-1; a possible D gene is TRBD1 (8 bases). The CDR3 extends over 13 amino acids. CDR1 and CDR2 from the germline V gene are SQVTM and ANQGSEA. V was shortened by 5 bases and J by 7 bases, with 15 bases between the two germline ends. The CDR3 DNA reads TGCAGCGTTTATGACAGGGGAGGGAATGAGCAGTTCTTC. Encoded protein: CSVYDRGGNEQFF.

The chain uses TRBV2 and TRBJ2-7; 7 nucleotides match TRBD2. Germline V gene data show CDR1 as SNHLY and CDR2 as FYNNEI. This CDR3 comprises 14 residues. The junction had 9 bases not matched to a gene; V was cut back by 5 bases and J by 5 bases. The CDR3 loop is CASSLLASEDEQYF. As DNA, the CDR3 is TGTGCCAGCAGTTTACTAGCGTCCGAAGACGAGCAGTACTTC.

The rearrangement links TRBV29-1 to TRBJ1-2; 7 bases match TRBD1. The V segment lost 6 bases and the J segment 5 bases; nucleotides outside the gene matches: 9. Germline-derived CDR1 and CDR2 are SQVTM and ANQGSEA. The CDR3 is 13 residues long. This CDR3 reads CSVSLDRRYGYTF. CDR3 nucleotides: TGCAGCGTCTCATTGGACAGGCGATATGGCTACACCTTC.

The gene calls are TRBV6-5 and TRBJ2-7; TRBD1 matches 7 bases. Looked up from germline, CDR1 is MNHEY and CDR2 is SVGAGI. J gave up 0 bases and V 6 bases, and 2 bases lay outside the gene matches. The CDR3 totals 13 residues. The CDR3 region is CASSGTVSYEQYF. DNA for the CDR3: TGTGCCAGCAGCGGGACAGTCTCCTACGAGCAGTACTTC.

The genes are TRBV10-1 and TRBJ1-2; 8 positions match TRBD1. V trimming: 5 bases; J trimming: 8 bases; junction bases outside the gene matches: 7. The length of the CDR3 is 13 residues. Per germline, CDR1 WNHNN and CDR2 SYGVQD (reference sequence). The CDR3 bases are TGCGCCAGCAGTCCTGGGACAGGCCGCGGCTACACCTTC. Translating it yields CASSPGTGRGYTF.

The V call is TRBV5-6, the J call TRBJ2-1; TRBD1 matches at 7 bases. Germline trimming cut 1 base from V and 5 bases from J; bases unmatched to any gene: 6. The CDR3 has 15 residues. CDR1 and CDR2 from the germline V gene are SGHDT and YYEEEE. The CDR3 DNA follows: TGTGCCAGCAGCTTGTACGACAGGGATGACAATGAGCAGTTCTTC. It is translated as CASSLYDRDDNEQFF.

This clone was seen only a few times. The J gene is TRBJ2-5, the V gene TRBV28; no definite D call. The V end lost 5 bases, the J end lost 5 bases, and 9 bases lay between the germline ends. Germline CDR1 reads MDHEN; CDR2 reads SYDVKM. The CDR3 is made up of 12 amino acids. The CDR3 sequence: CASSPPGETQYF. DNA for the CDR3: TGTGCCAGCAGTCCCCCCGGTGAGACCCAGTACTTC.

The rearrangement links TRBV19 to TRBJ2-2, with 14 bases matching TRBD2. The V gene's germline CDR1 is LNHDA and CDR2 SQIVND (reference sequence). The CDR3 runs to 15 residues. Losses at the gene ends were 6 bases for V and 6 bases for J; bases not matched to a gene: 3. CDR3 amino acids: CASRTTSGGAGELFF. The CDR3 DNA reads TGTGCCAGTAGAACGACTAGCGGGGGGGCCGGGGAGCTGTTTTTT.

The rearrangement links TRBV2 to TRBJ1-4; no definite D call. This CDR3 spans 13 amino acids. V was cut by 8 bases and J by 5 bases, with 12 bases left in between. Germline CDR1 is SNHLY and CDR2 is FYNNEI. DNA for the CDR3: TGTGCCAGCCTACTTCCGCCAAATGAAAAACTGTTTTTT. Translated, it gives CASLLPPNEKLFF. Combining the CDR3 with reference TRBV2 and TRBJ1-4 gives the whole variable domain EPEVTQTPSHQVTQMGQEVILRCVPISNHLYFYWYRQILGQKVEFLVSFYNNEISEKSEIFDDQFSVERPDGSNFTLKIRSTKLEDSAMYFCASLLPPNEKLFFGSGTQLSVL.

This clone was counted only a few times. The genes are TRBV11-2 and TRBJ2-1; 9 bases are shared with TRBD2. There are 13 residues in the CDR3. V shed 7 bases, J shed 13 bases, and the junction held 11 bases outside the gene matches. Germline CDR1 is SGHAT and CDR2 is FQNNGV. CDR3 DNA: TGTGCCAGCACCCCGGGAGGAGCGGGAGGTCAGTTCTTC. As protein: CASTPGGAGGQFF.

V usage is TRBV7-2 and J usage is TRBJ2-7; weak D call: TRBD1 (6 bases). The CDR3 is 14 amino acids. The V end was cut by 5 bases, the J end by 2 bases, with 13 bases between. Germline values: CDR1 SGHTA, CDR2 FQGNSA. The DNA for the CDR3 is TGTGCCAGCAGCCCACTGGGGGCCACCTACGAGCAGTACTTC. It encodes CASSPLGATYEQYF.

Note on this clone: In the same sample, other DNA sequences code for this CDR3. The chain links TRBV19 to TRBJ2-2; D unresolved. The germline CDR1 and CDR2 sequences are LNHDA and SQIVND (reference sequence). The V and J ends lost 3 bases and 1 base respectively, with 6 bases between them. The CDR3 contains 14 residues. DNA of the CDR3: TGTGCCAGTAGTATTCGCAGGAACACCGGGGAGCTGTTTTTT. This codes for CASSIRRNTGELFF.

This clone has only a few counts. This rearrangement joins TRBV6-5 to TRBJ2-5; 10 nucleotides align to TRBD2. The CDR3 spans 13 residues. Germline assignment: CDR1 MNHEY and CDR2 SVGAGI. V shed 2 bases and J 7 bases; nucleotides not matched to a gene: 1. The CDR3 sequence is CASSYERGGTQYF. The CDR3 DNA reads as TGTGCCAGCAGTTACGAGCGGGGGGGGACCCAGTACTTC.

This rearrangement joins TRBV9 to TRBJ2-2, with 11 bases fitting TRBD2. The CDR3 loop spans 19 amino acids. Per the germline V gene, CDR1 is SGDLS and CDR2 is YYNGEE. V lost 2 bases and J lost 2; bases outside the gene matches: 11. This chain's CDR3 is CASSVVRLAGGANTGELFF. CDR3 in DNA: TGTGCCAGCAGCGTCGTTCGGCTAGCGGGAGGTGCCAACACCGGGGAGCTGTTTTTT.

This chain links TRBV5-4 with TRBJ2-7; possibly TRBD2 for D (6 bases). Trimming took 2 bases from V and 2 from J, leaving 8 bases between them. CDR1 and CDR2 from the germline V gene are SGHNT and YYREEE (reference sequence). This CDR3 is 13 amino acids long. Written as DNA, the CDR3 is TGTGCCAGCAGCTTCCCGGGGGCCTACGAGCAGTACTTC. Protein sequence: CASSFPGAYEQYF.

The genes are TRBV29-1 and TRBJ2-5; 8 nucleotides match TRBD1. The CDR3 is made up of 17 amino acids. CDR1 is SQVTM and CDR2 is ANQGSEA in the germline V gene. The junction had 16 bases not matched to a gene; V was cut back by 6 bases and J by 1 base. The CDR3 DNA reads as TGCAGCGTCCTATGGTACCTGACAGGGGCTCTCCAAGAGACCCAGTACTTC. It encodes CSVLWYLTGALQETQYF. The whole variable domain, filled in from reference TRBV29-1 and TRBJ2-5, reads SAVISQKPSRDICQRGTSLTIQCQVDSQVTMMFWYRQQPGQSLTLIATANQGSEATYESGFVIDKFPISRPNLTFSTLTVSNMSPEDSSIYLCSVLWYLTGALQETQYFGPGTRLLVL.

The chain uses TRBV11-3 and TRBJ2-1, with 10 bases lining up with TRBD1. Germline V gene sequence: CDR1 SGHNT, CDR2 YENEEA. V lost 5 bases to trimming and J lost 9 bases; unmatched junction nucleotides: 10. This CDR3 spans 15 amino acids. This chain's CDR3 is CASSQGGQGLGEQFF. The CDR3, as DNA: TGTGCCAGCAGCCAAGGGGGACAGGGGTTGGGTGAGCAGTTCTTC.

The CDR3, as DNA: TGTGCCAGCAAGCACACCGGGGAGCTGTTTTTT. It is translated as CASKHTGELFF. The V and J genes are TRBV28 and TRBJ2-2, with unresolved D. Germline V CDR1 and CDR2: MDHEN, SYDVKM. The CDR3 spans 11 residues. V lost 7 bases, J lost 3 bases, and 3 bases lay in between.

The rearrangement joins TRBV2 to TRBJ2-1; D is unclear. The germline gives CDR1 SNHLY, CDR2 FYNNEI. The CDR3 consists of 11 residues. Trimming stripped 6 bases from V and 4 bases from J, with 4 bases between. The CDR3 DNA sequence: TGTGCCAGCAGGAGTTACAATGAGCAGTTCTTC. Its translation is CASRSYNEQFF.

This rearrangement joins TRBV5-1 to TRBJ2-1, with 11 bases aligning to TRBD1. Germline V gene lookup returns CDR1 SGHRS and CDR2 YFSETQ. The CDR3 consists of 16 residues. Trimming at V came to 2 bases and at J to 7 bases, leaving 8 bases not matched to a gene. The CDR3 DNA sequence: TGCGCCAGCAGCTTTCTAACGGGACAGGGGGGGAATGAGCAGTTCTTC. Translated, it gives CASSFLTGQGGNEQFF.